One T cell receptor (beta chain) is described in this entry. This entry is derived from a study of T cell changes during pregnancy in multiple sclerosis. The V end lost 0 bases, the J end lost 6 bases, and 21 bases lay between the germline ends. The CDR3 is 17 amino acids. CDR1 and CDR2 (germline): SNHLY, FYNNEI. Profiled with immunoSEQ multiplex PCR; TCRdb holds only in-frame clones, not every one. The table records 45,000 to 60,000 clones, approximately 92% of them present only once. This clonotype was obtained from a female donor with multiple sclerosis, enrolled in a pregnancy study. The rearrangement links TRBV2 to TRBJ2-7, with D possibly being TRBD2 (5 bases). Specimen: CD4+ T cells from peripheral blood mononuclear cells, collected in the third trimester of pregnancy. In nucleotides, the CDR3 is TGTGCCAGCAGTGAAGCGCTTGGAGGAGGCTGGCTAATCGAGCAGTACTTC. Translation: CASSEALGGGWLIEQYF.